The 9 T cell receptor beta chains reported below all come from one sample, sequenced in a study of CD8 T cells in Susac syndrome. RNA, at about 0.5 to 1 ug, was reverse transcribed with random hexamers. One entry per CDR3 protein, called by TCRdb with MiXCR from the immunoSEQ multiplex PCR reads. The table has fewer than 250,000 distinct CDR3 sequences, 85% to 95% seen once; the top ten hold around 0.096%. The sequencing sample was made of CD4+ T cells from PBMCs. The receptors here all came from a human donor in good health.

The chain carries TRBV7-2 and TRBJ2-7; 7 nucleotides agree with TRBD1. Germline CDR1 is SGHTA and CDR2 is FQGNSA. J gave up 3 bases and V 4 bases, and 6 bases lay outside the gene matches. This CDR3 contains 14 residues. CDR3 sequence reads: CASSSNRGDYEQYF. For the CDR3, the DNA is TGTGCCAGCAGCTCCAACAGGGGCGACTACGAGCAGTACTTC.

The table lists this clonotype with a few counts. The chain uses TRBV6-2 or TRBV6-3 and TRBJ2-1, with a weak D call TRBD2 (7 bases). V was trimmed by 7 bases and J by 8 bases, leaving 18 bases between them. This CDR3 contains 14 residues. Germline loops: CDR1 MNHEY, CDR2 SVGEGT. The CDR3 DNA follows: TGTGCCAGCACTCATCGGAGGGGGGGAGATGAGCAGTTCTTC. Translating it yields CASTHRRGGDEQFF.

The chain couples TRBV7-2 to TRBJ2-5, with 9 bases aligning to TRBD1. V dropped 8 bases and J dropped 1; count of bases not matched to a gene: 8. CDR3 size: 15 residues. Germline CDR1 and CDR2: SGHTA and FQGNSA. The CDR3 reads CASGKGDRVQETQYF. The CDR3 DNA reads as TGTGCCAGCGGGAAGGGGGACAGGGTCCAAGAGACCCAGTACTTC. The variable domain in full, with the rest retrieved from reference TRBV7-2 and TRBJ2-5, is GAGVSQSPSNKVTEKGKDVELRCDPISGHTALYWYRQSLGQGLEFLIYFQGNSAPDKSGLPSDRFSAERTGGSVSTLTIQRTQQEDSAVYLCASGKGDRVQETQYFGPGTRLLVL.

The V and J genes are TRBV6-6 and TRBJ2-5; D ambiguous. This CDR3 region has 11 residues. CDR1 and CDR2 (germline): MNHNY, SVGAGI (reference sequence). Trimming took off 7 bases at V and 4 bases at J, with 7 bases between the two ends. The CDR3, as DNA: TGTGCCAGCACCAAAGGAGAGACCCAGTACTTC. Amino acid sequence: CASTKGETQYF.

This clonotype occurred once. The genes are TRBV7-2 and TRBJ2-7, with D possibly TRBD1 on 5 matching bases. Per the germline V gene, CDR1 is SGHTA and CDR2 is FQGNSA. CDR3 length equals 14 residues. The V gene lost 7 bases and the J gene lost 6 bases, with 19 bases spanning the gap. CDR3 coding DNA: TGTGCCAGCACCAATCAGTGGCAGGGTGTCGAGCAGTACTTC. Its protein is CASTNQWQGVEQYF. The whole variable domain, remainder taken from reference TRBV7-2 and TRBJ2-7, is GAGVSQSPSNKVTEKGKDVELRCDPISGHTALYWYRQSLGQGLEFLIYFQGNSAPDKSGLPSDRFSAERTGGSVSTLTIQRTQQEDSAVYLCASTNQWQGVEQYFGPGTRLTVT.

The rearrangement joins TRBV4-1 to TRBJ2-1, with a possible D match to TRBD2 (7 bases). There are 15 residues in the CDR3. CDR1 and CDR2 (germline): MGHRA, YSYEKL. V gave up 6 bases and J gave up 8 bases, with 20 bases separating them. This chain's CDR3 is CASSHGRGGDDEQFF. The CDR3 coding sequence is TGCGCCAGCAGTCATGGCAGAGGGGGGGACGATGAGCAGTTCTTC.

The V gene is TRBV5-1, the J gene TRBJ2-7, with D possibly TRBD2 on 6 matching bases. In germline, CDR1 is SGHRS, CDR2 YFSETQ. With 6 bases removed from V and 7 bases from J, the gap between germline ends came to 11 bases. The CDR3 totals 11 residues. The CDR3 region is CASTNRGEQYF. Written as DNA, the CDR3 is TGCGCCAGCACCAATCGGGGGGAGCAGTACTTC.

The chain joins TRBV14 to TRBJ2-2, with D unresolved. V lost 7 bases and J 1 base, leaving 4 bases between the germline ends. Germline-derived CDR1 and CDR2 are SGHDN and FVKESK. CDR3 size: 12 residues. The chain's CDR3 is CASTGNTGELFF. CDR3 nucleotide sequence: TGTGCCAGCACAGGGAACACCGGGGAGCTGTTTTTT.

This clonotype was detected once. J is TRBJ1-2 and V is TRBV20-1; D is perhaps TRBD1 (6 bases). CDR1 and CDR2 from the germline V gene are DFQATT and SNEGSKA (reference sequence). This CDR3 contains 14 residues. The ends were cut back, 4 bases at V and 2 bases at J, with 14 bases in the middle. In DNA, the CDR3 is TGCAGTGCTAAGGGGACAAGGAAAAACTATGGCTACACCTTC. Its protein product is CSAKGTRKNYGYTF.